One sample yielded the 10 T cell receptor beta chains listed below, sequenced in a study of identical twins. TCRdb used MiXCR to reprocess the 5' RACE reads, holding one entry per CDR3 protein. The table has 1.5 million to 2 million distinct CDR3 sequences, 25% to 35% seen once. Material: cord blood. The receptor set was obtained from a newborn girl in good health.

The chain links TRBV6-6 to TRBJ2-3; 7 bases are shared with TRBD2. CDR1 MNHNY and CDR2 SVGAGI come from the germline V gene (reference sequence). Trimming at V came to 0 bases and at J to 2 bases, leaving 5 bases not matched to a gene. The CDR3 sequence is 16 residues long. The CDR3 loop is CASSYSRLADTDTQYF. CDR3 in DNA: TGTGCCAGCAGTTACTCGCGGCTAGCGGACACAGATACGCAGTATTTT.

This clonotype was seen only a few times. V and J are TRBV10-3 and TRBJ1-5; D perhaps matches TRBD1 (5 bases). Germline V CDR1 and CDR2: ENHRY, SYGVKD. CDR3 size: 14 residues. Deletions cut 11 bases from V and 0 bases from J, with 14 bases between. The CDR3 DNA sequence: TGTGCCGTAAGGGGTCCTAATAGCAATCAGCCCCAGCATTTT. Its protein product is CAVRGPNSNQPQHF.

In the case of this clonotype: A much more abundant neighbour one base away suggests this may be a read error. The V gene is TRBV7-9, the J gene TRBJ2-3; 12 bases fit TRBD2. The CDR3 runs 16 residues. The germline V gene has CDR1 SEHNR and CDR2 FQNEAQ (reference sequence). The CDR3 DNA sequence: TGTACCAGCAGTTATAGGACTAGCGGGGACACAGATACGCAGTATTTT. Its translation is CTSSYRTSGDTDTQYF.

The chain recombines TRBV6-2 or TRBV6-3 with TRBJ2-1; D not certain. The CDR3 is 12 amino acids. V lost 6 bases and J lost 4, with 7 bases in between. Germline V lookup: CDR1 MNHEY, CDR2 SVGEGT. The CDR3 coding sequence is TGTGCCAGCAGCGGCTATTACAATGAGCAGTTCTTC. This codes for CASSGYYNEQFF.

As to this clonotype: It may be a read error: a sequence one base away is much more abundant. The chain carries TRBV28 and TRBJ1-2; D remains ambiguous. This CDR3 has 12 amino acids. V shed 4 bases and J shed 7 bases, with 10 bases lying between them. Germline V gives CDR1 MDHEN, CDR2 SYDVKM. The CDR3 protein is CASSSRFCGYTF. The CDR3 DNA reads TGTGCCAGCAGTTCCAGATTCTGTGGCTACACCTTC.

This clonotype showed up just a few times. The V and J genes are TRBV20-1 and TRBJ2-3; 7 bases agree with TRBD2. The CDR3 is 13 amino acids. J gave up 2 bases and V 5 bases, and 4 bases lay outside the gene matches. Germline assignment: CDR1 DFQATT and CDR2 SNEGSKA (reference sequence). CDR3 sequence reads: CSAETSLTDTQYF. The CDR3 nucleotides read TGCAGTGCTGAGACTAGCCTCACAGATACGCAGTATTTT.

The sample holds a few counts of this clonotype. The J gene is TRBJ1-2, the V gene TRBV6-1; possibly TRBD1 for D (5 bases). Germline V gives CDR1 MNHNS, CDR2 SASEGT. The V and J ends lost 4 bases and 7 bases respectively, with 13 bases between them. The length of the CDR3 is 13 residues. This CDR3 reads CASSVGVEVGYTF. Written as DNA, the CDR3 is TGTGCCAGCAGTGTAGGGGTTGAGGTTGGCTACACCTTC.

This clonotype was observed a few times. The V call is TRBV20-1, the J call TRBJ2-4; 8 nucleotides line up with TRBD1. Matching the DNA end better, TRBJ2-7 makes the J call doubtful. Germline CDR1 DFQATT, CDR2 SNEGSKA (reference sequence). The CDR3 covers 13 residues. CDR3 nucleotides: TGCAGTGCAACCGGGACAGGAGTATACGAGCAGTACTTC. This encodes CSATGTGVYEQYF.

This clonotype was counted only a few times. V and J are TRBV20-1 and TRBJ2-5; no definite D call. V dropped 2 bases and J dropped 5 bases, with 9 bases sitting between them. CDR3 length equals 12 residues. The germline V gene encodes CDR1 DFQATT and CDR2 SNEGSKA (reference sequence). CDR3 amino acids: CSARSMGETQYF. For the CDR3, the DNA is TGCAGTGCTAGAAGCATGGGGGAGACCCAGTACTTC.

The chain links TRBV27 to TRBJ2-5; the match to TRBD1 covers 11 bases. The CDR3 is 16 amino acids. Germline V CDR1 and CDR2: MNHEY, SMNVEV (reference sequence). J gave up 11 bases and V 6 bases, and 17 bases lay outside the gene matches. This CDR3 is CASSPTWRTGGGEQYF. The CDR3 DNA sequence: TGTGCCAGCAGCCCGACATGGCGGACAGGGGGCGGTGAGCAGTACTTC.